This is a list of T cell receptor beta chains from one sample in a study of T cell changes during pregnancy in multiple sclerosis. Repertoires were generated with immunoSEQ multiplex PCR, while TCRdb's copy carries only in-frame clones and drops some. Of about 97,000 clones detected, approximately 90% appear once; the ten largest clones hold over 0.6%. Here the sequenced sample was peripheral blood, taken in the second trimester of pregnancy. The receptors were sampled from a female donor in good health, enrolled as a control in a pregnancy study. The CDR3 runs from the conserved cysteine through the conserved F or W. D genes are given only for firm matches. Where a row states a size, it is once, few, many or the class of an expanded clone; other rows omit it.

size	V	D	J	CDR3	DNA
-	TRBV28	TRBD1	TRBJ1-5	CASSPGTGAVSNQPQHF	TGTGCCAGCAGTCCCGGGACAGGGGCCGTGTCGAATCAGCCCCAGCATTTT
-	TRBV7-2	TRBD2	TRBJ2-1	CASSPWTSGRNEQFF	TGTGCCAGCAGCCCCTGGACTAGCGGGAGGAATGAGCAGTTCTTC
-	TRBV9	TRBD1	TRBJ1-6	CASSAPGTGNNSPLHF	TGTGCCAGCAGCGCCCCCGGGACAGGGAATAATTCACCCCTCCACTTT
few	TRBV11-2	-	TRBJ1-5	CASSPGHSNQPQHF	TGTGCCAGCAGCCCAGGGCATAGCAATCAGCCCCAGCATTTT
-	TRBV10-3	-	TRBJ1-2	CAISGPTGLGYGYTF	TGTGCCATCAGTGGGCCCACAGGGTTGGGCTATGGCTACACCTTC
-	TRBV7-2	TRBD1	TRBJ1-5	CASSLGTGGVQPQHF	TGTGCCAGCAGCTTGGGGACAGGGGGAGTCCAGCCCCAGCATTTT
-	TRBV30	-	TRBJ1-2	CAWRGGDPYGYTF	TGTGCCTGGAGAGGAGGAGACCCGTATGGCTACACCTTC
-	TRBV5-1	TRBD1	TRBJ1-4	CASSLGQGTTNEKLFF	TGCGCCAGCAGCTTGGGACAGGGCACAACTAATGAAAAACTGTTTTTT
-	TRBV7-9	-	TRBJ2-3	CASSLAPQGTQYF	TGTGCCAGCAGCTTAGCCCCCCAGGGTACGCAGTATTTT
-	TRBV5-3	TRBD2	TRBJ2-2	CARSPGRRGGHGELFF	TGTGCCAGAAGCCCGGGGCGGCGGGGGGGCCACGGGGAGCTGTTTTTT
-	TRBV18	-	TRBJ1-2	CASSPRGSYYGYTF	TGTGCCAGCTCACCCAGGGGATCGTACTATGGCTACACCTTC
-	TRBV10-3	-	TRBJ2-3	CAISEDRETDTQYF	TGTGCCATCAGTGAAGATCGAGAAACAGATACGCAGTATTTT
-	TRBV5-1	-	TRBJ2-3	CASRTTGDVDTQYF	TGCGCCAGCAGGACGACGGGAGACGTGGATACGCAGTATTTT
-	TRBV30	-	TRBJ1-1	CAWSGQEGTEAFF	TGTGCCTGGAGTGGCCAGGAAGGAACTGAAGCTTTCTTT
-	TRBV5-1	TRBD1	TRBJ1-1	CASSLGAGGVLFTEAFF	TGCGCCAGCAGCTTGGGGGCAGGGGGCGTGCTATTCACTGAAGCTTTCTTT
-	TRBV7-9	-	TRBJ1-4	CASWPGHGEKLFF	TGTGCCAGCTGGCCAGGACATGGAGAAAAACTGTTTTTT
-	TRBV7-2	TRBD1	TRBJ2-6	CASSFRTGDASGANVLTF	TGTGCCAGCAGCTTCCGGACAGGGGACGCCTCTGGGGCCAACGTCCTGACTTTC
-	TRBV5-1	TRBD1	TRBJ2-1	CASKPGQGGYNEQFF	TGCGCCAGCAAACCGGGACAGGGAGGCTACAATGAGCAGTTCTTC
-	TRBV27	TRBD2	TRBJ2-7	CASSGGTSGIKQYF	TGTGCCAGCAGTGGGGGGACTAGCGGGATTAAGCAGTACTTC
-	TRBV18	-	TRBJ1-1	CASSLSGGLPEAFF	TGTGCCAGCTCCTTGTCGGGGGGCCTTCCTGAAGCTTTCTTT
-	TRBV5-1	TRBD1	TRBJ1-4	CASSRIGTGYPVGEKLFF	TGCGCCAGCAGCCGAATCGGGACAGGGTATCCGGTCGGTGAAAAACTGTTTTTT
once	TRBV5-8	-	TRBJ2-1	CASSSRGVRYNEQFF	TGTGCCAGCAGCTCCAGGGGTGTACGCTACAATGAGCAGTTCTTC
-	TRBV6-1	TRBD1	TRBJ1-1	CASSEVETGTEAFF	TGTGCCAGCAGTGAAGTTGAGACAGGGACTGAAGCTTTCTTT
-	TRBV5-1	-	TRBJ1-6	CASSPNGGKNSPLHF	TGCGCCAGCAGCCCGAACGGAGGGAAAAATTCACCCCTCCACTTT
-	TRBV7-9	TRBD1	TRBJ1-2	CASSLRDRGDGYTF	TGTGCCAGCAGCTTAAGGGACAGGGGGGATGGCTACACCTTC
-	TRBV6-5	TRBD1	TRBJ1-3	CATSGQGENTIYF	TGTGCCACTTCGGGACAGGGAGAGAACACCATATATTTT
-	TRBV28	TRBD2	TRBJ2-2	CASSVISGRATGELFF	TGTGCCAGCAGTGTAATTAGCGGGAGGGCCACCGGGGAGCTGTTTTTT
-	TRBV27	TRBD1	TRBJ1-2	CASRLTGQLRPSYGYTF	TGTGCCAGCAGACTCACGGGACAGCTCAGACCTAGCTATGGCTACACCTTC
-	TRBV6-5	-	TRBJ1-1	CASSYSLGARTEAFF	TGTGCCAGCAGTTACTCGCTGGGGGCTAGGACTGAAGCTTTCTTT
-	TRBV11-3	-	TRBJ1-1	CASSSRRGAEAFF	TGTGCCAGCAGCTCCCGTCGGGGGGCTGAAGCTTTCTTT
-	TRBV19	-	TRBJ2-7	CASSIEGFYEQYF	TGTGCCAGTAGTATAGAGGGCTTCTACGAGCAGTACTTC
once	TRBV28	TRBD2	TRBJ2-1	CASSLTSGRTSSYNEQFF	TGTGCCAGCAGTTTGACTAGCGGGAGGACCAGCTCCTACAATGAGCAGTTCTTC
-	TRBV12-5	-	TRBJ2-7	CASGFSGHYEQYF	TGTGCTAGTGGTTTCTCGGGACATTACGAGCAGTACTTC
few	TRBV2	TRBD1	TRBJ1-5	CASAPDRGSSLYSNQPQHF	TGTGCCAGCGCTCCTGACAGGGGGTCTTCTCTTTATAGCAATCAGCCCCAGCATTTT
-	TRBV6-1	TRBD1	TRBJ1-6	CASSPWTGRNSPLHF	TGTGCCAGCAGCCCCTGGACAGGGCGAAATTCACCCCTCCACTTT
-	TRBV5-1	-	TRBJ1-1	CASSLWQGYQGGTEAFF	TGCGCCAGCAGCTTGTGGCAGGGCTACCAAGGGGGCACTGAAGCTTTCTTT
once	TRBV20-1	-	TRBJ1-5	CSARSRQPQHF	TGCAGTGCTAGAAGTCGGCAGCCCCAGCATTTT
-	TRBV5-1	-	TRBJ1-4	CASSSGYGEKLFF	TGCGCCAGCAGCTCGGGGTATGGGGAAAAACTGTTTTTT
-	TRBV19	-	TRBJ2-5	CASSIEASKETQYF	TGTGCCAGTAGTATAGAGGCCTCCAAAGAGACCCAGTACTTC
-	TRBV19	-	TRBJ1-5	CASRPDRSQGYEHF	TGTGCCAGTAGGCCCGACAGATCCCAAGGGTACGAGCATTTT
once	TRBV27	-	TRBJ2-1	CASSSLLVGSSYNEQFF	TGTGCCAGCAGTTCCCTCCTAGTAGGCAGCTCCTACAATGAGCAGTTCTTC
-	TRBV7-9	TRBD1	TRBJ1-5	CASSYAKRTGGINQPQHF	TGTGCCAGCAGCTATGCCAAAAGGACAGGGGGCATCAATCAGCCCCAGCATTTT
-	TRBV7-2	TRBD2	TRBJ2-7	CASSLDSSGVYEQYF	TGTGCCAGCAGCTTAGATTCCAGCGGGGTTTACGAGCAGTACTTC
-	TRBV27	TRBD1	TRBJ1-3	CASSKGQGNIGNTIYF	TGTGCCAGCAGTAAGGGACAGGGGAATATCGGAAACACCATATATTTT
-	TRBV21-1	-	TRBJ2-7	CASSKIVEGRAEQYF	TGTGCCAGCAGCAAAATTGTGGAGGGAAGGGCCGAGCAGTACTTC
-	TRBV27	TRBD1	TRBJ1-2	CASSTGVGYGYTF	TGTGCCAGCAGTACAGGGGTCGGCTATGGCTACACCTTC
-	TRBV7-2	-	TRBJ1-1	CASSPLSTLNTEAFF	TGTGCCAGCAGCCCCCTCTCTACTTTGAACACTGAAGCTTTCTTT
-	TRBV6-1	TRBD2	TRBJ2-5	CASSVGLAVQETQYF	TGTGCCAGCAGTGTAGGACTAGCGGTCCAAGAGACCCAGTACTTC
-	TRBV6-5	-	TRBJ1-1	CASRRSMNTEAFF	TGTGCCAGCAGACGGTCAATGAACACTGAAGCTTTCTTT
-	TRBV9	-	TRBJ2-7	CASSVAPSSSYEQYF	TGTGCCAGCAGCGTAGCCCCTAGTTCATCCTACGAGCAGTACTTC
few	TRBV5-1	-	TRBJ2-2	CASSLADTGELFF	TGCGCCAGCAGCTTGGCCGACACCGGGGAGCTGTTTTTT
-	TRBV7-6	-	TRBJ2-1	CASSLAIYEQFF	TGTGCCAGCAGCTTAGCAATCTATGAGCAGTTCTTC
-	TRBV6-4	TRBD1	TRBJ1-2	CASRQMPGQGGYGYTF	TGTGCCAGCAGACAAATGCCGGGACAGGGGGGGTATGGCTACACCTTC
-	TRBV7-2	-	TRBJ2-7	CASSLGTSIGYEQYF	TGTGCCAGCAGCTTAGGAACCTCTATCGGCTACGAGCAGTACTTC
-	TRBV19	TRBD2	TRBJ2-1	CASSIPLALSYNEQFF	TGTGCCAGTAGTATACCACTAGCGCTCTCCTACAATGAGCAGTTCTTC
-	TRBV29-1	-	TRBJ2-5	CSVVLGQQETQYF	TGCAGCGTTGTCCTCGGACAGCAAGAGACCCAGTACTTC
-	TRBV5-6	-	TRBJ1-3	CASRRGRAGNTIYF	TGTGCCAGCAGACGCGGCAGGGCTGGAAACACCATATATTTT
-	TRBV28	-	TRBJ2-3	CASSFPGGGGADTQYF	TGTGCCAGCAGTTTCCCGGGGGGCGGGGGTGCAGATACGCAGTATTTT
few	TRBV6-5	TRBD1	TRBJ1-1	CASIDTTGGTEAFF	TGTGCCAGCATCGATACTACAGGGGGCACTGAAGCTTTCTTT
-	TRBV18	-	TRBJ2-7	CASSPQGQAPNYEQYF	TGTGCCAGCTCACCACAGGGGCAGGCGCCTAACTACGAGCAGTACTTC